Listed here are 25 T cell receptor beta chains from one sample, sequenced in a study of blood T cell repertoires in COVID-19. Data came from immunoSEQ multiplex PCR; TCRdb stores just in-frame clones and leaves some out. The repertoire holds roughly 150,000 clones, with 82% as singletons. Material for sequencing was peripheral blood. The origin of the receptors is a woman aged 80 or over with active or convalescent COVID-19.

The chain combines TRBV9 with TRBJ2-5; D uncertain. Germline CDR1 and CDR2: SGDLS and YYNGEE. This CDR3 spans 12 amino acids. The V end lost 4 bases, the J end lost 4 bases, and 8 bases lay between the germline ends. This chain's CDR3 is CASSPNTETQYF. CDR3 sequence (DNA): TGTGCCAGCAGCCCTAATACAGAGACCCAGTACTTC.

The chain joins TRBV6-5 to TRBJ1-2; 8 bases line up with TRBD1. The ends lost 6 bases at V and 5 bases at J; junction bases unmatched: 8. Germline V gives CDR1 MNHEY, CDR2 SVGAGI. The CDR3 sequence is 14 residues long. CDR3 bases: TGTGCCAGCAGATACCAGACAGGGGCTTATGGCTACACCTTC. Residues: CASRYQTGAYGYTF.

The chain has TRBV4-2 and TRBJ1-5; 9 bases agree with TRBD1. J gave up 1 base and V 4 bases, and 5 bases lay outside the gene matches. Germline loops: CDR1 LGHNA, CDR2 YNFKEQ. The CDR3 covers 16 residues. The CDR3 region is CASSRTGGESNQPQHF. CDR3 nucleotide sequence: TGTGCCAGCAGCCGAACAGGGGGCGAGAGCAATCAGCCCCAGCATTTT.

The chain employs TRBV7-8 and TRBJ2-1; 10 positions agree with TRBD2. Germline CDR1 is SGHVS and CDR2 is FQNEAQ. Unmatched junction bases numbered 4, after V lost 2 bases and J lost 6 bases. There are 15 residues in the CDR3. The CDR3 here is CASSLRLAGFNEQFF. For the CDR3, the DNA is TGTGCCAGCAGCTTAAGACTAGCGGGCTTCAATGAGCAGTTCTTC.

This clone was recorded a few times. V usage is TRBV6-5 and J usage is TRBJ1-2; possibly TRBD1 for D (5 bases). Trimming pared 6 bases from V and 8 bases from J, leaving 13 bases between. CDR3 length: 12 amino acids. Germline-derived CDR1 and CDR2 are MNHEY and SVGAGI. As DNA, the CDR3 is TGTGCCAGCAGGGGGACGGGGGGAGGCTACACCTTC. Protein sequence: CASRGTGGGYTF.

The chain recombines TRBV9 with TRBJ2-1; D gene ambiguous. This CDR3 region has 15 residues. Germline CDR1 and CDR2: SGDLS and YYNGEE. V shed 0 bases and J shed 7 bases, with 14 bases lying between them. The DNA for the CDR3 is TGTGCCAGCAGCGTAGATGGGCGTTTATGGAATGAGCAGTTCTTC. Protein sequence: CASSVDGRLWNEQFF.

The chain uses TRBV7-3 and TRBJ2-1; the D is unclear. Germline-derived CDR1 and CDR2 are SGHTA and FQGTGA. The CDR3 has 15 residues. The ends were cut back, 1 base at V and 0 bases at J, with 7 bases in the middle. The CDR3 coding sequence is TGTGCCAGCAGCTTAAATCTCCTCTCCTACAATGAGCAGTTCTTC. Protein: CASSLNLLSYNEQFF.

On this clone: Compared with germline, one end of the junction differs, possibly owing to a read error. The V gene is TRBV5-1, the J gene TRBJ1-2, with TRBD1 matching 7 bases. The germline V gene has CDR1 SGHRS and CDR2 YFSETQ. The CDR3 extends over 12 amino acids. In DNA form, the CDR3 reads TGCGCCAGCAGCTTTCAAGGGACAGCGTCTATCTTC. It yields the protein CASSFQGTASIF.

V usage is TRBV9 and J usage is TRBJ2-1, with 12 bases that match TRBD2. The CDR3 spans 17 residues. The junction had 10 bases not matched to a gene; V was cut back by 4 bases and J by 5 bases. In germline, CDR1 is SGDLS, CDR2 YYNGEE. The CDR3 nucleotides read TGTGCCAGCAGCTCCCGAGGACTAGCGGGGCGAAACAATGAGCAGTTCTTC. Amino acid sequence: CASSSRGLAGRNNEQFF.

The V gene is TRBV7-3, the J gene TRBJ1-5, with 9 bases lining up with TRBD1. The germline V gene encodes CDR1 SGHTA and CDR2 FQGTGA. J gave up 4 bases and V 4 bases, and 5 bases lay outside the gene matches. There are 15 residues in the CDR3. The CDR3 region is CASSSAGTGNQPQHF. CDR3 DNA sequence: TGTGCCAGCAGCTCCGCCGGGACAGGGAATCAGCCCCAGCATTTT.

The sample holds one count of this clone. CDR3 sequence: CASSQTGGYEQYF. The DNA for the CDR3 is TGTGCCAGCAGCCAAACAGGGGGCTACGAGCAGTACTTC. The chain is built from TRBV7-9 and TRBJ2-7, with 8 bases matching TRBD1. Per the germline V gene, CDR1 is SEHNR and CDR2 is FQNEAQ (reference sequence). The CDR3 contains 13 residues. J gave up 3 bases and V 5 bases, and 3 bases lay outside the gene matches.

This chain connects TRBV5-4 to TRBJ2-6; D is perhaps TRBD2 (6 bases). The V end was cut by 5 bases, the J end by 1 base, with 13 bases between. Germline CDR1 and CDR2: SGHNT and YYREEE (reference sequence). This CDR3 comprises 16 residues. CDR3 loop: CASRNGGGSGANVLTF. In DNA, the CDR3 is TGTGCCAGCAGAAACGGGGGAGGATCTGGGGCCAACGTCCTGACTTTC.

The rearrangement uses TRBV10-1 and TRBJ1-1; no firm D call. Germline V CDR1 and CDR2: WNHNN, SYGVQD (reference sequence). V was shortened by 6 bases and J by 5 bases, with 16 bases between the two germline ends. The CDR3 has 14 residues. The CDR3 spells CASSEDPTGTEAFF. In DNA, the CDR3 is TGCGCCAGCAGCGAGGACCCAACGGGAACTGAAGCTTTCTTT.

The chain joins TRBV5-8 to TRBJ2-1; D uncertain. This CDR3 comprises 11 residues. Between the trimmed V and J ends, which lost 4 bases and 9 bases, there was a span of 8 bases. Germline-derived CDR1 and CDR2 are SGHTS and YDEGEE. This CDR3 reads CASSIRSEQFF. The CDR3 coding sequence is TGTGCCAGCAGCATAAGGAGTGAGCAGTTCTTC.

The chain uses TRBV19 and TRBJ1-2; 10 bases are a match to TRBD1. V lost 7 bases to trimming and J lost 4 bases; unmatched junction nucleotides: 3. CDR1 and CDR2 from the germline V gene are LNHDA and SQIVND (reference sequence). This CDR3 comprises 13 residues. CDR3 nucleotides: TGTGCCAGTACGACAGGGGGCGTCTATGGCTACACCTTC. It yields the protein CASTTGGVYGYTF.

In its sample, this clone was seen a few times. The chain has TRBV18 and TRBJ1-5; perhaps TRBD1 as D (5 bases). Trimming stripped 3 bases from V and 6 bases from J, with 12 bases between. The CDR3 extends over 14 amino acids. The germline gives CDR1 KGHSH, CDR2 LQKENI. This CDR3 is CASSPGGSGQPQHF. In nucleotides, the CDR3 is TGTGCCAGCTCACCCGGGGGGTCGGGTCAGCCCCAGCATTTT. Looking up the rest from reference TRBV18 and TRBJ1-5 gives the full variable domain: NAGVMQNPRHLVRRRGQEARLRCSPMKGHSHVYWYRQLPEEGLKFMVYLQKENIIDESGMPKERFSAEFPKEGPSILRIQQVVRGDSAAYFCASSPGGSGQPQHFGDGTRLSIL.

V usage is TRBV15 and J usage is TRBJ1-5; possible D gene TRBD1, 5 bases. Trimming pared 1 base from V and 0 bases from J, leaving 22 bases between. This CDR3 contains 20 residues. Germline loops: CDR1 LNHNV, CDR2 YYDKDF (reference sequence). For the CDR3, the DNA is TGTGCCACCAGCAGAGTAGGGGTTGGAAGCCCAGCGTATAGCAATCAGCCCCAGCATTTT. Protein product: CATSRVGVGSPAYSNQPQHF.

This clone occurred once. Here the CDR3 reads CASSPRSSRGAEQFF. The CDR3 bases are TGTGCCAGCAGCCCCCGTAGTAGCAGGGGAGCTGAGCAGTTCTTC. This chain connects TRBV11-3 to TRBJ2-1; tentative D call: TRBD1 (6 bases). Germline lookup yields CDR1 SGHNT and CDR2 YENEEA. The CDR3 is 15 amino acids. V lost 5 bases and J lost 9, with 20 bases in between.

This clone has only one observation. The chain couples TRBV18 to TRBJ2-1; D might be TRBD2 (6 bases). Per the germline V gene, CDR1 is KGHSH and CDR2 is LQKENI. V was cut by 6 bases and J by 4 bases, with 19 bases left in between. The CDR3 has 16 residues. In DNA, the CDR3 is TGTGCCAGCTCGGCATGGGGCGCGCGGGGATACAATGAGCAGTTCTTC. Protein sequence: CASSAWGARGYNEQFF.

The rearrangement links TRBV4-1 to TRBJ2-1; 9 nucleotides match TRBD2. V trimming: 0 bases; J trimming: 0 bases; junction bases outside the gene matches: 6. The CDR3 totals 18 residues. Germline-derived CDR1 and CDR2 are MGHRA and YSYEKL. CDR3 residues: CASSQEPSGVSSYNEQFF. CDR3 nucleotides: TGCGCCAGCAGCCAAGAACCTAGCGGGGTTAGCTCCTACAATGAGCAGTTCTTC.

This rearrangement joins TRBV19 to TRBJ1-2; TRBD1 agrees at 9 bases. CDR1 and CDR2 from the germline V gene are LNHDA and SQIVND (reference sequence). The trim removed 4 bases at V and 14 bases at J, leaving 8 bases unmatched. The CDR3 has 12 amino acids. CDR3 DNA: TGTGCCAGTAGTAAGGGACAGGGTACAAAGACCTTC. It specifies CASSKGQGTKTF.

V gene TRBV19 combines with J gene TRBJ1-2; D is uncertain. Germline V lookup: CDR1 LNHDA, CDR2 SQIVND (reference sequence). The germline V and J ends were trimmed by 11 bases and 8 bases, with 18 bases remaining between them. The CDR3 sequence is 12 residues long. This chain's CDR3 is CACGQPGTGYTF. Written as DNA, the CDR3 is TGTGCCTGTGGGCAACCCGGTACAGGCTACACCTTC.

V and J are TRBV5-4 and TRBJ2-6; 7 nucleotides line up with TRBD1. Trimming cost V 6 bases and J 4 bases; bases outside gene matches: 13. The CDR3 totals 17 residues. Germline loops: CDR1 SGHNT, CDR2 YYREEE (reference sequence). This chain's CDR3 is CASNSGERGLGANVLTF. The CDR3, as DNA: TGTGCCAGCAACTCCGGGGAGAGGGGGCTCGGGGCCAACGTCCTGACTTTC.

This clone was seen only once. V gene TRBV7-9 combines with J gene TRBJ1-3, with TRBD1 matching 8 bases. The CDR3 length is 15 residues. CDR1 SEHNR and CDR2 FQNEAQ come from the germline V gene (reference sequence). Unmatched junction bases numbered 7, after V lost 5 bases and J lost 4 bases. The CDR3 sequence: CASSETGQGGNTIYF. In nucleotides, the CDR3 is TGTGCCAGCAGCGAGACCGGACAGGGAGGAAACACCATATATTTT.

The chain employs TRBV5-1 and TRBJ1-6, with D possibly matching TRBD1 (5 bases). V lost 0 bases and J 8 bases, leaving 9 bases between the germline ends. Germline V CDR1 and CDR2: SGHRS, YFSETQ. The CDR3 has 14 amino acids. The CDR3 here is CASSLGREDSPLHF. The CDR3 bases are TGCGCCAGCAGCTTGGGCAGGGAGGATTCACCCCTCCACTTT.